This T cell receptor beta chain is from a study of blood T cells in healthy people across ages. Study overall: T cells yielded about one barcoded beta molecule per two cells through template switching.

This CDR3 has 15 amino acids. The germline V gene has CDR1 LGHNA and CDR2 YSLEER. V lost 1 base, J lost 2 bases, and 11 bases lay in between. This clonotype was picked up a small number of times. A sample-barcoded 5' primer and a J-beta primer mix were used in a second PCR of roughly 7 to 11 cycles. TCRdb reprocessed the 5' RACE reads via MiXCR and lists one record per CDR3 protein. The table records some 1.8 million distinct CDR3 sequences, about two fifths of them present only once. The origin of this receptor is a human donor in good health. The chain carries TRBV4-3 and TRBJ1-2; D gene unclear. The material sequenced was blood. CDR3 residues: CASSQGGLGNYGYTF. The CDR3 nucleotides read TGCGCCAGCAGCCAAGGAGGGCTGGGAAACTATGGCTACACCTTC.